These 25 T cell receptor beta chains came from one sample sequenced in a study of human T cells and chemical hapten exposure. The time point denotes: patch test 2, 6 weeks after DPC sensitization. As for treatment: therapeutic diphenylcyclopropenone sensitization with weekly scalp DPC. Via MiXCR, TCRdb re-called the RACE reads, giving one row per CDR3 protein. This table has about 54,000 distinct CDR3 sequences, about 9.9% appearing once. Source: whole blood, taken in connection with sensitization to the hapten diphenylcyclopropenone (DPC). These receptors were obtained from a woman aged 50 to 60 with alopecia areata. Some clones in this sample may be carry-over from other donors' samples.

This clonotype was seen a handful of times. The V call is TRBV6-2 or TRBV6-3, the J call TRBJ2-3; 14 bases line up with TRBD2. Trimming cost V 8 bases and J 4 bases; bases outside gene matches: 14. Germline values: CDR1 MNHEY, CDR2 SVGEGT. The CDR3 is 18 amino acids. CDR3 coding DNA: TGTGCCAGCTCCCCGGGACAGGGGACTAGCGGGAGTGCAGATACGCAGTATTTT. Encoded protein: CASSPGQGTSGSADTQYF.

V is TRBV6-1 and J is TRBJ2-7; 7 positions match TRBD1. The ends lost 4 bases at V and 3 bases at J; junction bases unmatched: 6. Germline V lookup: CDR1 MNHNS, CDR2 SASEGT. The CDR3 sequence is 14 residues long. The CDR3 region is CASSVTGVSYEQYF. The CDR3 bases are TGTGCCAGCAGTGTCACAGGGGTCAGCTACGAGCAGTACTTC.

This clonotype was detected only a few times. The chain couples TRBV5-1 to TRBJ2-1; tentatively, D is TRBD1 or TRBD2 (5 bases each). From germline, CDR1 is SGHRS and CDR2 YFSETQ. Trimming took 0 bases from V and 0 from J, leaving 10 bases between them. This CDR3 comprises 16 residues. The CDR3 nucleotides read TGCGCCAGCAGCTTGGTTGCAGGGAGCTCCTACAATGAGCAGTTCTTC. Translation gives CASSLVAGSSYNEQFF.

This clonotype was found many times. The chain is built from TRBV18 and TRBJ2-7, with D tentatively TRBD2 (6 bases). The CDR3 has 13 amino acids. Deletions cut 3 bases from V and 7 bases from J, with 13 bases between. Germline V gene data show CDR1 as KGHSH and CDR2 as LQKENI. The CDR3, as DNA: TGTGCCAGCTCACCCTCGACTAGTGGGGAGCAGTACTTC. Its protein product is CASSPSTSGEQYF. The full variable domain, its missing parts supplied by reference TRBV18 and TRBJ2-7, is NAGVMQNPRHLVRRRGQEARLRCSPMKGHSHVYWYRQLPEEGLKFMVYLQKENIIDESGMPKERFSAEFPKEGPSILRIQQVVRGDSAAYFCASSPSTSGEQYFGPGTRLTVT.

The rearrangement uses TRBV29-1 and TRBJ2-1; D is unresolved. The CDR3 is made up of 13 amino acids. Germline V gene lookup returns CDR1 SQVTM and CDR2 ANQGSEA. The germline V and J ends were trimmed by 7 bases and 2 bases, with 12 bases remaining between them. The CDR3 DNA reads as TGCAGCGAGTCCCCCTCTGCCTACAATGAGCAGTTCTTC. Protein product: CSESPSAYNEQFF.

This clonotype has a count of ten or more. The chain links TRBV6-6 to TRBJ1-4; TRBD1 matches at 11 bases. V was clipped by 5 bases and J by 7 bases; unmatched bases: 3. The CDR3 sequence is 14 residues long. Germline V CDR1 and CDR2: MNHNY, SVGAGI (reference sequence). The chain's CDR3 is CASSRTGGIEKLFF. The CDR3 DNA reads as TGTGCCAGCAGTCGGACAGGGGGCATTGAAAAACTGTTTTTT.

This clonotype has a count of ten or more. Relative to the germline gene, one junction end is altered; a read error may explain this. V gene TRBV13 combines with J gene TRBJ1-2; possible D gene TRBD1, 6 bases. The CDR3 spans 15 residues. Germline-derived CDR1 and CDR2 are PRHDT and FYEKMQ (reference sequence). The CDR3 sequence: CASSLGTRANYGYTF. DNA of the CDR3: TGTGCCAGCAGCCTAGGGACAAGAGCTAACTATGGCTACACCTTC. The full variable domain, in which reference TRBV13 and TRBJ1-2 provide the parts outside the CDR3, is AAGVIQSPRHLIKEKRETATLKCYPIPRHDTVYWYQQGPGQDPQFLISFYEKMQSDKGSIPDRFSAQQFSDYHSELNMSSLELGDSALYFCASSLGTRANYGYTFGSGTRLTVV.

This clonotype was detected ten times or more. The V and J genes are TRBV29-1 and TRBJ2-5; no clear D. CDR1 and CDR2 from the germline V gene are SQVTM and ANQGSEA. V dropped 8 bases and J dropped 7 bases, with 11 bases sitting between them. This CDR3 is built from 10 residues. This CDR3 is CSLKEGTQYF. The CDR3 DNA follows: TGCAGCCTAAAGGAAGGGACCCAGTACTTC.

As to this clonotype: This may be a read error: a much more frequent sequence differs by one nucleotide. The final CDR3 position lacks the conserved phenylalanine or tryptophan, pointing to a likely read error. CDR3 DNA: TGTGCCAGCAGCGGTGATGGCTACACCTCC. This codes for CASSGDGYTS. The chain couples TRBV5-6 to TRBJ1-2; D gene uncertain. The V gene's germline CDR1 is SGHDT and CDR2 YYEEEE. Trimming shortened V by 4 bases and J by 6 bases, and 4 bases separated the two germline ends. The CDR3 runs 10 residues.

The table lists this clonotype with many counts. This chain links TRBV29-1 with TRBJ1-1, with D unresolved. The CDR3 runs to 16 residues. The germline V gene encodes CDR1 SQVTM and CDR2 ANQGSEA. Trimming took off 4 bases at V and 0 bases at J, with 18 bases between the two ends. The CDR3 sequence: CSVVSGSSGLNTEAFF. For the CDR3, the DNA is TGCAGCGTTGTAAGCGGTTCGTCCGGACTGAACACTGAAGCTTTCTTT.

This clonotype showed up just a few times. The CDR3 region is CASSPFAGGVFEQFF. CDR3 coding DNA: TGTGCCAGCAGTCCTTTTGCGGGGGGGGTATTTGAGCAGTTCTTC. This chain joins TRBV6-5 and TRBJ2-1; 9 positions agree with TRBD2. Germline CDR1 reads MNHEY; CDR2 reads SVGAGI. The CDR3 runs 15 residues. V was clipped by 5 bases and J by 9 bases; unmatched bases: 11.

This clonotype was seen a handful of times. The chain uses TRBV7-2 and TRBJ2-1; D might be TRBD1 (6 bases). This CDR3 has 12 residues. CDR1 is SGHTA, CDR2 FQGNSA, per germline. Between the trimmed V and J ends, which lost 3 bases and 12 bases, there was a span of 12 bases. CDR3 in amino acids: CASSLTRGAQFF. The CDR3 DNA follows: TGTGCCAGCAGCTTGACCAGGGGAGCGCAGTTCTTC.

This clonotype was recorded a few times. The V gene is TRBV28, the J gene TRBJ1-1; D remains ambiguous. The V gene lost 4 bases and the J gene lost 3 bases, with 0 bases spanning the gap. The CDR3 is 10 amino acids. Germline V gives CDR1 MDHEN, CDR2 SYDVKM. CDR3 protein: CASSYTEAFF. CDR3 bases: TGTGCCAGCAGTTACACTGAAGCTTTCTTT.

This clonotype was picked up many times. The chain uses TRBV29-1 and TRBJ1-1; no firm D call. V was cut by 3 bases and J by 7 bases, with 15 bases left in between. Germline V gives CDR1 SQVTM, CDR2 ANQGSEA. This CDR3 is 13 amino acids long. CDR3 in DNA: TGCAGCGTTGACGCTGCAGAAGCCCATGAAGCTTTCTTT. Protein product: CSVDAAEAHEAFF.

The V call is TRBV18, the J call TRBJ2-6; D not certain. Germline CDR1 and CDR2: KGHSH and LQKENI. CDR3 length: 16 residues. Trimming took 2 bases from V and 4 from J, leaving 12 bases between them. Written as DNA, the CDR3 is TGTGCCAGCTCACCAACGGGTGGTCCCGGGGCCAACGTCCTGACTTTC. Its translation: CASSPTGGPGANVLTF. Full variable domain (rest looked up from reference TRBV18 and TRBJ2-6): NAGVMQNPRHLVRRRGQEARLRCSPMKGHSHVYWYRQLPEEGLKFMVYLQKENIIDESGMPKERFSAEFPKEGPSILRIQQVVRGDSAAYFCASSPTGGPGANVLTFGAGSRLTVL.

V is TRBV9 and J is TRBJ2-7, with no clear D. V dropped 2 bases and J dropped 3 bases, with 0 bases sitting between them. Germline V CDR1 and CDR2: SGDLS, YYNGEE. The CDR3 is 10 residues long. The chain's CDR3 is CASSVYEQYF. The CDR3 DNA reads as TGTGCCAGCAGCGTCTACGAGCAGTACTTC.

This clonotype has ten or more counts. The V and J genes are TRBV20-1 and TRBJ2-3, with 13 bases that match TRBD2. This CDR3 comprises 17 residues. Unmatched junction bases numbered 6, after V lost 3 bases and J lost 0 bases. CDR1 is DFQATT and CDR2 is SNEGSKA in the germline V gene (reference sequence). In nucleotides, the CDR3 is TGCAGTGCTAGTCGGACTAGCGGGAGTGCTAGCACAGATACGCAGTATTTT. This codes for CSASRTSGSASTDTQYF.

This clonotype has at least ten counts. The chain links TRBV7-9 to TRBJ2-2; perhaps TRBD1 as D (6 bases). The CDR3 spans 17 residues. CDR1 is SEHNR and CDR2 is FQNEAQ in the germline V gene (reference sequence). Deletions cut 8 bases from V and 0 bases from J, with 19 bases between. The CDR3 DNA follows: TGTGCCAGCGCCAACCCTGGGGGCAAAACGAACACCGGGGAGCTGTTTTTT. Its protein product is CASANPGGKTNTGELFF.

This clonotype was seen ten or more times. The J gene is TRBJ2-1, the V gene TRBV24-1; 7 bases map to TRBD1. The CDR3 loop spans 15 amino acids. The germline gives CDR1 KGHDR, CDR2 SFDVKD. The V segment lost 4 bases and the J segment 6 bases; nucleotides outside the gene matches: 8. This CDR3 reads CATSDHRGMTNEQFF. DNA of the CDR3: TGTGCCACCAGTGACCACAGGGGTATGACCAATGAGCAGTTCTTC.

This rearrangement joins TRBV28 to TRBJ2-1, with 8 bases lining up with TRBD2. This CDR3 has 15 residues. V shed 6 bases and J 2 bases; nucleotides not matched to a gene: 6. The germline V gene encodes CDR1 MDHEN and CDR2 SYDVKM. The CDR3 DNA reads TGTGCCAGCAGCCGGAGCGGGAGACCCTACAATGAGCAGTTCTTC. Amino acid sequence: CASSRSGRPYNEQFF.

This clonotype was seen many times. The rearrangement joins TRBV18 to TRBJ1-5; the match to TRBD1 covers 7 bases. CDR1 KGHSH and CDR2 LQKENI come from the germline V gene. The CDR3 is 13 residues long. With 6 bases clipped from V and 3 bases from J, the junction kept 2 bases outside the gene matches. The CDR3 coding sequence is TGTGCCAGCTCTACAGGGGTCAATCAGCCCCAGCATTTT. Amino acids: CASSTGVNQPQHF.

The V call is TRBV4-3, the J call TRBJ1-4; TRBD1 might be the D (6 bases). The CDR3 is 15 residues long. The ends were cut back, 4 bases at V and 7 bases at J, with 16 bases in the middle. Germline assignment: CDR1 LGHNA and CDR2 YSLEER. CDR3 coding DNA: TGCGCCAGCAGCCCCCGCCGGGGGGCTGGTGAAAAACTGTTTTTT. This codes for CASSPRRGAGEKLFF.

Turning to this clonotype: This likely comes from a read error, as the CDR3 has no conserved phenylalanine or tryptophan at its end. V is TRBV29-1 and J is TRBJ2-3; D unresolved. The CDR3 loop spans 12 amino acids. Germline values: CDR1 SQVTM, CDR2 ANQGSEA. Deletions cut 3 bases from V and 6 bases from J, with 10 bases between. In DNA form, the CDR3 reads TGCAGCGTTGAGGAAGGAACCGATACGCAGTATTTA. The encoded protein is CSVEEGTDTQYL.

This clonotype was seen many times. V usage is TRBV5-5 and J usage is TRBJ2-1, with D hard to call. Trimming cost V 1 base and J 0 bases, with 11 bases left between them. The germline CDR1 and CDR2 sequences are SGHKS and YYEKEE (reference sequence). CDR3 length: 16 residues. CDR3 residues: CASSLWTAGSYNEQFF. The CDR3 DNA sequence: TGTGCCAGCAGCTTGTGGACGGCCGGCTCCTACAATGAGCAGTTCTTC.

There are many counts of this clonotype. The rearrangement joins TRBV5-4 to TRBJ1-4; the match to TRBD1 covers 8 bases. V shed 3 bases, J shed 3 bases, and the junction held 4 bases outside the gene matches. Per the germline V gene, CDR1 is SGHNT and CDR2 is YYREEE (reference sequence). This CDR3 contains 15 residues. CDR3 sequence reads: CASSSPGQANEKLFF. CDR3 DNA: TGTGCCAGCAGCTCGCCGGGACAGGCTAATGAAAAACTGTTTTTT.